The rows below give T cell receptor beta chains drawn from one sample of a study of T cell repertoires and Cas9 in healthy adults. Clones were read by immunoSEQ multiplex PCR, and TCRdb kept only the in-frame ones, dropping some. This sample has 20,000 to 25,000 clones, with roughly 90% found just once. Sequencing was done on a sample of CD4+ effector T cells (CD127+, CD25-, CD137-, CD154-) from PBMCs; culture status not recorded. The receptors originated from a human donor in good health. Each CDR3 is given with its conserved first and last residue. A D gene is named only where the DNA matches it firmly.

>TRBJ2-1|TRBV7-2|TRBD2
CASSLAGWGSSGRAFENEQFF
>TRBJ2-2|TRBV9|TRBD1
CASSLTGTANTGELFF
>TRBJ1-1|TRBV28|TRBD1
CATGQGHWTEAFF
>TRBJ1-4|TRBV14|.
CASSQRGNEKLFF
>TRBJ1-5|TRBV19|TRBD1
CASSIDRGGTDQPQHF
>TRBJ2-2|TRBV25-1|.
CASSPTGSTGELFF
>TRBJ2-3|TRBV9|.
CASSVGSSASTDTQYF
>TRBJ1-2|TRBV28|.
CASTSGSYGYTF
>TRBJ1-4|TRBV7-7|.
CASSLVGRAIQEQLRTGEKLFF
>TRBJ1-1|TRBV7-9|.
CASSLAGVNTEAFF
>TRBJ1-4|TRBV7-9|.
CASSQRVPATNEKLFF
>TRBJ2-3|TRBV7-8|.
CASSLHSLGSGDTQYF
>TRBJ1-2|TRBV5-1|.
CASSLESYGYTF
>TRBJ2-1|TRBV6-5|TRBD2
CASTTLAGVHNEQFF
>TRBJ1-2|TRBV7-3|.
CASSLNALQGQDGYTF
>TRBJ1-3|TRBV7-8|TRBD1
CASSSRQGISGNTIYF
>TRBJ1-1|TRBV6-5|.
CASRPLTVNTEAFF
>TRBJ2-5|TRBV7-2|.
CASSADRYQETQYF
>TRBJ1-6|TRBV7-3|.
CASSLTGGSNSPLHF
>TRBJ1-2|TRBV2|.
CASSDQDYGYGYTF
>TRBJ2-5|TRBV2|TRBD2
CASSVLAGAVAGTQYF
>TRBJ2-6|TRBV7-3|TRBD1
CASSRQGAVGANVLTF
>TRBJ1-6|TRBV18|TRBD1
CASSLQGQGASPLHF
>TRBJ2-1|TRBV5-1|.
CASRRTAANEQFF
>TRBJ2-3|TRBV11-3|.
CASTGGDTQYF
>TRBJ2-3|TRBV7-9|.
CASSSTGTSTDTQYF
>TRBJ1-2|TRBV4-3|.
CASSQLTVDDPYGYTF
>TRBJ1-2|TRBV7-9|.
CASTTSSAMESGYTF
>TRBJ2-7|TRBV5-8|TRBD1
CASSETGTGYEQYF
>TRBJ2-7|TRBV12-5|TRBD1
CASGPTDRGSYEQYF
>TRBJ2-1|TRBV6-6|TRBD2
CASSSPLTSENEQFF
>TRBJ2-5|TRBV4-1|TRBD2
CASSQGAGRFLWTQYF
>TRBJ2-2|TRBV7-2|.
CASSLIGPAGGAGGELFF
>TRBJ1-5|TRBV10-2|.
CASSPAGGRSQHF
>TRBJ1-1|TRBV19|.
CASIATRGNTEAFF
>TRBJ1-5|TRBV6-1|.
CASSTGENQPQHF
>TRBJ1-5|TRBV7-2|.
CASSLDGRSNQPQHF
>TRBJ2-1|TRBV6-5|TRBD2
CASSYPLAGGGNEQFF
>TRBJ1-2|TRBV27|.
CASSLFQGDGYTF
>TRBJ2-3|TRBV7-2|TRBD1
CASSTPQGATDTQYF
>TRBJ2-3|TRBV7-3|TRBD2
CASSLVGLAPDTQYF
>TRBJ1-6|TRBV6-6|TRBD1
CASSYEGAVNSPLHF
>TRBJ1-4|TRBV7-2|.
CASSPDYSNEKLFF
>TRBJ1-2|TRBV7-6|TRBD1
CASSYDRDYGYTF
>TRBJ1-2|TRBV15|TRBD1
CATGGDRDLLYYGYTF
>TRBJ2-2|TRBV5-5|TRBD1
CASSKGQGAGTGELFF
>TRBJ1-3|TRBV5-3|.
CARSRGGLGNTIYF
>TRBJ2-3|TRBV6-5|.
CASTLSDTQYF